This entry lists 30 T cell receptor beta chains sequenced from one sample in a study of T cell repertoires in cytomegalovirus infection. Using its own MiXCR run on the reads, TCRdb lists one record per CDR3 protein. The top ten clones hold roughly 13% of a sample with some 400,000 distinct CDR3 sequences, approximately 31% of them seen once. Sequenced sample: PBMCs. These receptors were collected from a human donor in good health (CMV status not recorded). Some clones in this sample may be carry-over from other donors' samples.

The chain has TRBV7-9 and TRBJ1-1, with 8 positions matching TRBD1. Trimming removed 3 bases from V and 1 base from J; junction bases left unmatched: 1. The germline V gene has CDR1 SEHNR and CDR2 FQNEAQ (reference sequence). The CDR3 is 14 residues long. The CDR3 sequence: CASSLTGANTEAFF. Here the CDR3 DNA reads TGTGCCAGCAGCTTGACAGGGGCGAACACTGAAGCTTTCTTT.

There are many counts of this clonotype. This chain joins TRBV7-2 and TRBJ1-4; D gene unclear. Germline V gene sequence: CDR1 SGHTA, CDR2 FQGNSA. This CDR3 is built from 15 residues. Between the trimmed V and J ends, which lost 3 bases and 3 bases, there was a span of 11 bases. As DNA, the CDR3 is TGTGCCAGCAGCTTGGTTAGGGAGCCTAATGAAAAACTGTTTTTT. Protein sequence: CASSLVREPNEKLFF.

The chain recombines TRBV24-1 with TRBJ2-2; no reliable D call. Per the germline V gene, CDR1 is KGHDR and CDR2 is SFDVKD. V gave up 3 bases and J gave up 1 base, with 14 bases separating them. The CDR3 extends over 17 amino acids. This CDR3 is CATSDPGTLLNTGELFF. The CDR3 nucleotides are TGTGCCACCAGTGATCCTGGCACGTTACTGAACACCGGGGAGCTGTTTTTT.

Ten or more counts support this clonotype. This CDR3 is CASSLAGLSSTDTQYF. The CDR3 nucleotides read TGTGCCAGCAGCTTAGCGGGACTATCTAGCACAGATACGCAGTATTTT. The genes are TRBV7-2 and TRBJ2-3; TRBD2 matches 7 bases. Germline trimming cut 0 bases from V and 0 bases from J; bases unmatched to any gene: 3. This CDR3 has 16 amino acids. CDR1 SGHTA and CDR2 FQGNSA come from the germline V gene.

The V call is TRBV12-3 or TRBV12-4, the J call TRBJ1-4; weak D call: TRBD1 (5 bases). The CDR3 totals 14 residues. Between the trimmed V and J ends, which lost 6 bases and 8 bases, there was a span of 16 bases. The CDR3 DNA is TGTGCCAGCAGGGTGACAGCTCTGCGGGAAAAACTGTTTTTT. Protein product: CASRVTALREKLFF.

V gene TRBV12-3 or TRBV12-4 combines with J gene TRBJ1-1, with D perhaps matching TRBD1 (5 bases). V dropped 6 bases and J dropped 1 base, with 15 bases sitting between them. This CDR3 comprises 15 residues. This CDR3 is CASRRSGGWNTEAFF. The CDR3, as DNA: TGTGCCAGCAGAAGAAGTGGGGGGTGGAACACTGAAGCTTTCTTT.

This clonotype was seen a handful of times. The chain couples TRBV7-3 to TRBJ2-1, with 8 bases matching TRBD1. The CDR3 sequence is 16 residues long. Trimming removed 2 bases from V and 5 bases from J; junction bases left unmatched: 8. The germline V gene has CDR1 SGHTA and CDR2 FQGTGA. The CDR3 bases are TGTGCCAGCAGCTTAGGGCCGGGACAGGCTAACAATGAGCAGTTCTTC. It translates to CASSLGPGQANNEQFF.

This clonotype was seen many times. The chain has TRBV6-1 and TRBJ1-5; D remains unclear. This CDR3 contains 17 residues. The V gene's germline CDR1 is MNHNS and CDR2 SASEGT. Trimming took off 7 bases at V and 2 bases at J, with 21 bases between the two ends. CDR3 bases: TGTGCCAGCACCCGTACGGGCCCGACGAGAGGCAATCAGCCCCAGCATTTT. Its protein product is CASTRTGPTRGNQPQHF.

A few counts support this clonotype. J is TRBJ2-5 and V is TRBV6-6; D remains unclear. CDR1 is MNHNY and CDR2 is SVGAGI in the germline V gene (reference sequence). The CDR3 sequence is 15 residues long. V was cut by 2 bases and J by 0 bases, with 10 bases left in between. DNA for the CDR3: TGTGCCAGCAGTTACCATAGAAAGAACCAAGAGACCCAGTACTTC. It encodes CASSYHRKNQETQYF.

The CDR3 loop is CASSEEGVSNQPQHF. CDR3 bases: TGTGCCAGCAGTGAAGAAGGGGTTAGCAATCAGCCCCAGCATTTT. J is TRBJ1-5 and V is TRBV2; D might be TRBD1 (5 bases). Trimming shortened V by 1 base and J by 0 bases, and 7 bases separated the two germline ends. This CDR3 region has 15 residues. Germline CDR1 and CDR2: SNHLY and FYNNEI.

The gene calls are TRBV24-1 and TRBJ2-3; 14 nucleotides match TRBD2. Germline V lookup: CDR1 KGHDR, CDR2 SFDVKD. This CDR3 is built from 15 residues. Trimming cost V 3 bases and J 11 bases; bases outside gene matches: 6. CDR3 coding DNA: TGTGCCACCAGTGATCGACTAGCGGGGGGGATCAGGCAGTATTTT. Its translation: CATSDRLAGGIRQYF.

This clonotype occurred many times. The J gene is TRBJ2-5, the V gene TRBV7-8; TRBD2 might be the D (6 bases). CDR1 is SGHVS and CDR2 is FQNEAQ in the germline V gene. The CDR3 is made up of 15 amino acids. Trimming left V 5 bases short and J 1 base short, with 14 bases between. CDR3 nucleotides: TGTGCCAGCAGCCCGTCAGCGGGTTCCCAAGAGACCCAGTACTTC. It specifies CASSPSAGSQETQYF.

This clonotype was recorded at least ten times. V usage is TRBV25-1 and J usage is TRBJ2-1; D is perhaps TRBD1 (6 bases). The CDR3 spans 17 residues. Germline loops: CDR1 MGHDK, CDR2 SYGVNS. Trimming took 2 bases from V and 7 from J, leaving 21 bases between them. CDR3 DNA: TGTGCCAGCAGTGAAGGCAGGGGCTCAAAACCAGGAAATGAGCAGTTCTTC. Protein: CASSEGRGSKPGNEQFF.

The rearrangement uses TRBV7-9 and TRBJ1-2; D call uncertain. In germline, CDR1 is SEHNR, CDR2 FQNEAQ (reference sequence). V was trimmed by 0 bases and J by 4 bases, leaving 12 bases between them. The CDR3 consists of 15 residues. CDR3 coding DNA: TGTGCCAGCAGCTTAGCAGTGCCCGTAAGCTATGGCTACACCTTC. It specifies CASSLAVPVSYGYTF. Complete variable domain (other parts from reference TRBV7-9 and TRBJ1-2): DTGVSQNPRHKITKRGQNVTFRCDPISEHNRLYWYRQTLGQGPEFLTYFQNEAQLEKSRLLSDRFSAERPKGSFSTLEIQRTEQGDSAMYLCASSLAVPVSYGYTFGSGTRLTVV.

As for this clonotype: Possible read error: a much larger clone is one base away. The genes are TRBV6-5 and TRBJ2-3; perhaps TRBD1 as D (6 bases). V was pared by 10 bases and J by 8 bases, with 19 bases between. This CDR3 region has 13 residues. Germline CDR1 is MNHEY and CDR2 is SVGAGI. CDR3 bases: TGTGCCACGACAGGAGCTCCGACGGCTACGCAGTATTTT. This encodes CATTGAPTATQYF.

This clonotype was counted only a few times. The CDR3 here is CASSEGGTPQETQYF. The CDR3 DNA sequence: TGTGCCAGCAGCGAAGGGGGGACCCCGCAAGAGACCCAGTACTTC. This chain uses TRBV7-9 with TRBJ2-5; D possibly matches TRBD1 or TRBD2 (6 bases each). The CDR3 contains 15 residues. Germline V CDR1 and CDR2: SEHNR, FQNEAQ (reference sequence). With 5 bases removed from V and 2 bases from J, the gap between germline ends came to 15 bases.

The chain employs TRBV19 and TRBJ2-5; D might be TRBD1 (7 bases). V lost 7 bases and J 3 bases, leaving 18 bases between the germline ends. Germline V CDR1 and CDR2: LNHDA, SQIVND (reference sequence). The CDR3 contains 15 residues. The CDR3 bases are TGTGCCAGTACTGGGGGGACAGCGGTCGAAGAGACCCAGTACTTC. The encoded protein is CASTGGTAVEETQYF.

Comments on this clonotype: Compared with germline, one end of the junction differs, possibly owing to a read error. The gene calls are TRBV2 and TRBJ1-2, with D unclear. CDR3 size: 13 residues. Germline assignment: CDR1 SNHLY and CDR2 FYNNEI. The CDR3: CASSPKGYYGYPF. The DNA of the CDR3 is TGTGCCAGCAGTCCTAAAGGGTACTATGGCTACCCCTTC.

This clonotype turned up a few times. The chain couples TRBV6-6 to TRBJ1-4, with 9 bases aligning to TRBD1. Trimming at V came to 5 bases and at J to 3 bases, leaving 13 bases not matched to a gene. The CDR3 totals 18 residues. Germline V gene sequence: CDR1 MNHNY, CDR2 SVGAGI (reference sequence). The DNA of the CDR3 is TGTGCCAGCAGTCTTCCGGGACAGGGCGTTGGAGCTAATGAAAAACTGTTTTTT. It is translated as CASSLPGQGVGANEKLFF.

In its sample, this clonotype was seen a few times. This chain uses TRBV7-6 with TRBJ2-2; no reliable D call. Deletions cut 1 base from V and 6 bases from J, with 9 bases between. The germline V gene has CDR1 SGHVS and CDR2 FNYEAQ. CDR3 length: 14 residues. CDR3 sequence: CASSLEPPPGELFF. CDR3 in DNA: TGTGCCAGCAGCTTAGAGCCCCCACCCGGGGAGCTGTTTTTT. Using reference TRBV7-6 and TRBJ2-2 for the parts outside the CDR3, the full variable domain is GAGVSQSPRYKVTKRGQDVALRCDPISGHVSLYWYRQALGQGPEFLTYFNYEAQQDKSGLPNDRFSAERPEGSISTLTIQRTEQRDSAMYRCASSLEPPPGELFFGEGSRLTVL.

About this clonotype: Here the CDR3 omits its conserved ending phenylalanine or tryptophan, so a read error is the likely source. The CDR3 here is CSSSVEGFYNEQFS. CDR3 sequence (DNA): TGTTCCAGCAGCGTTGAAGGTTTTTACAATGAGCAGTTCTCC. The rearrangement joins TRBV5-6 to TRBJ2-1, with D unresolved. Per germline, CDR1 SGHDT and CDR2 YYEEEE. CDR3 length equals 14 residues.

The chain links TRBV4-1 to TRBJ2-1; 7 bases agree with TRBD2. V trimming: 2 bases; J trimming: 9 bases; junction bases outside the gene matches: 10. From germline, CDR1 is MGHRA and CDR2 YSYEKL. This CDR3 region has 15 residues. The CDR3 DNA reads as TGCGCCAGCAGCCAAACTGGCGGGGGTACGGGTGAGCAGTTCTTC. Amino acids: CASSQTGGGTGEQFF.

J is TRBJ2-1 and V is TRBV5-5, with 7 bases aligning to TRBD2. The junction had 5 bases not matched to a gene; V was cut back by 2 bases and J by 3 bases. The CDR3 loop spans 15 amino acids. Germline CDR1 is SGHKS and CDR2 is YYEKEE (reference sequence). The CDR3: CASSFVERGYNEQFF. The CDR3 nucleotides are TGTGCCAGCAGCTTTGTGGAGCGGGGCTACAATGAGCAGTTCTTC.

This clonotype showed up just a few times. This chain joins TRBV12-3 or TRBV12-4 and TRBJ1-5, with D perhaps matching TRBD1 (5 bases). Trimming cost V 0 bases and J 6 bases, with 15 bases left between them. The CDR3 totals 16 residues. CDR3 in amino acids: CASSLADPGLGQPQHF. CDR3 bases: TGTGCCAGCAGTTTAGCTGATCCGGGGCTAGGTCAGCCCCAGCATTTT.

This chain links TRBV12-3 or TRBV12-4 with TRBJ1-3, with D uncertain. V was shortened by 3 bases and J by 0 bases, with 15 bases between the two germline ends. The CDR3 runs to 17 residues. The CDR3 coding sequence is TGTGCCAGCAGTTTTAGTCCCAGTGCCTCCTCTGGAAACACCATATATTTT. It specifies CASSFSPSASSGNTIYF.

In its sample, this clonotype was seen a few times. This chain uses TRBV7-6 with TRBJ2-7; weak D call: TRBD1 (5 bases). The germline CDR1 and CDR2 sequences are SGHVS and FNYEAQ. V dropped 5 bases and J dropped 3 bases, with 11 bases sitting between them. The CDR3 covers 13 residues. The DNA of the CDR3 is TGTGCCAGCAGCGTCGGAAGGGGCTACGAGCAGTACTTC. Translated, it gives CASSVGRGYEQYF.

The CDR3 DNA reads as TGTGCCAGCAGCGGGGGACAGGGCTATGGCTACACCTTC. Protein product: CASSGGQGYGYTF. V gene TRBV5-5 combines with J gene TRBJ1-2; 9 bases agree with TRBD1. The germline V gene has CDR1 SGHKS and CDR2 YYEKEE (reference sequence). J lost 4 bases, V lost 4 bases, and 2 bases had no gene match. The CDR3 length is 13 residues.

This clonotype was counted between two and nine times. The rearrangement links TRBV7-9 to TRBJ2-7; 11 positions match TRBD1. The CDR3 has 16 residues. Trimming removed 5 bases from V and 5 bases from J; junction bases left unmatched: 11. CDR1 and CDR2 (germline): SEHNR, FQNEAQ (reference sequence). The CDR3 DNA follows: TGTGCCAGCAGCCCCCCCACGGGACAGGGGGACCACGAGCAGTACTTC. It yields the protein CASSPPTGQGDHEQYF.

This clonotype has a handful of counts. CDR3 in DNA: TGTGCCAGCAGTTTAATTACAGGGAGAATCACTGAAGCTTTCTTT. Amino acid sequence: CASSLITGRITEAFF. This chain connects TRBV12-3 or TRBV12-4 to TRBJ1-1; a weak D match, TRBD1 (6 bases). This CDR3 contains 15 residues. Trimming shortened V by 2 bases and J by 4 bases, and 14 bases separated the two germline ends.

This clonotype was found a few times. This sequence joins TRBV25-1 and TRBJ1-1; D gene ambiguous. The CDR3 has 13 residues. V lost 6 bases and J 0 bases, leaving 8 bases between the germline ends. The V gene's germline CDR1 is MGHDK and CDR2 SYGVNS. The DNA for the CDR3 is TGTGCCAGCAGCCACACTATGAACACTGAAGCTTTCTTT. It translates to CASSHTMNTEAFF.